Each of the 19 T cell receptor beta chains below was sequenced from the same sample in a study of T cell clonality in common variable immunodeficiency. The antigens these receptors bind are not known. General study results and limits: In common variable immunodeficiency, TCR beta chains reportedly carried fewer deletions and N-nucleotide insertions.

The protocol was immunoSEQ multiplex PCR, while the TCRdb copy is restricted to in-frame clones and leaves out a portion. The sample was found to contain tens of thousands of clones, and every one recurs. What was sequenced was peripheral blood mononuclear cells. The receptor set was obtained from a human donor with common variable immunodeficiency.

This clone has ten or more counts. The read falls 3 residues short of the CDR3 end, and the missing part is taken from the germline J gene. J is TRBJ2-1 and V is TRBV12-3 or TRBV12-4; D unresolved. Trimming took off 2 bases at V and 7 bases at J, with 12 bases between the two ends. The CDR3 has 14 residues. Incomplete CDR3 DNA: TGTGCCAGCAGTTTATCGGTCACTCCGAATGAG. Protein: CASSLSVTPNE. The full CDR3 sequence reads CASSLSVTPNEQFF.

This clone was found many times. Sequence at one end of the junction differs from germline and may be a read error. The DNA read from the CDR3 is TGTGCTAGCAGCGTCTACAGGGGGGACGAG. It yields the protein CASSVYRGDE. The entire CDR3 is CASSVYRGDEQYF. This chain connects TRBV7-7 to TRBJ2-7, with 8 bases fitting TRBD1. Read data end 3 residues before the CDR3 end; the end is taken from the germline J gene. Germline CDR1 and CDR2: SSHAT and FNYEAQ (reference sequence). The CDR3 runs to 13 residues. Full variable domain (missing parts from reference TRBV7-7 and TRBJ2-7): GAGVSQSPRYKVTKRGQDVTLRCDPISSHATLYWYQQALGQGPEFLTYFNYEAQPDKSGLPSDRFSAERPEGSISTLTIQRTEQRDSAMYRCASSVYRGDEQYFGPGTRLTVT.

CDR3 DNA (partial): TGCAGTGCTAGTTCGCAGGGGACTGAA. Its protein product is CSASSQGTE. The entire CDR3 protein is CSASSQGTEAFF. This sequence joins TRBV20-1 and TRBJ1-1, with D possibly matching TRBD1 (6 bases). The read ends 3 residues before the CDR3 terminus; that terminus is restored from the germline J gene. This CDR3 is built from 12 residues. V was clipped by 3 bases and J by 5 bases, with 10 bases between them. Germline assignment: CDR1 DFQATT and CDR2 SNEGSKA (reference sequence).

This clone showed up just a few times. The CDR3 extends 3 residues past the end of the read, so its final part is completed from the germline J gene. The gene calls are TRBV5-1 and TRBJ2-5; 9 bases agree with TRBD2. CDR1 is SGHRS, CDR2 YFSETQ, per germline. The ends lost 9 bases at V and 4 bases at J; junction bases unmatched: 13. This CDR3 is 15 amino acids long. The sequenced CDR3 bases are TGCGCCACCCGAAGGGGCGGGGGGGCGTTAGAGACC. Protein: CATRRGGGALET. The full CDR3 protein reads CATRRGGGALETQYF. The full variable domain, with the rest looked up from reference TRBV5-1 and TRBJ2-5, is KAGVTQTPRYLIKTRGQQVTLSCSPISGHRSVSWYQQTPGQGLQFLFEYFSETQRNKGNFPGRFSGRQFSNSRSEMNVSTLELGDSALYLCATRRGGGALETQYFGPGTRLLVL.

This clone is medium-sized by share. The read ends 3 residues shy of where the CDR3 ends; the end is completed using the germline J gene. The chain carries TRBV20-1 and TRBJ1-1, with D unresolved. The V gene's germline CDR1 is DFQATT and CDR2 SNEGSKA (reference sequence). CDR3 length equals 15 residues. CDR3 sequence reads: CSARIRLRQPGKAFF. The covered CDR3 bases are TGCAGTGCTAGAATCAGGCTACGACAACCAGGAAAA.

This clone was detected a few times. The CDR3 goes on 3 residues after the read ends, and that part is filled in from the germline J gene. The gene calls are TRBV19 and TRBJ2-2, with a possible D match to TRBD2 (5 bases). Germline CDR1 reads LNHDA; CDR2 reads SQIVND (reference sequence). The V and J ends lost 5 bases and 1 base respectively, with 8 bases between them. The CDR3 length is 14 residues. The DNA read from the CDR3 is TGTGCCAGTAGTCGACTAAGGAACACCGGGGAG. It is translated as CASSRLRNTGE. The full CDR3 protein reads CASSRLRNTGELFF.

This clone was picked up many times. The part of the CDR3 DNA that was read is TGTGCCAGCAGCTTATCAGCCCCCCAGCGGCCC. Its protein is CASSLSAPQRP. The full CDR3 protein reads CASSLSAPQRPQHF. The chain recombines TRBV7-2 with TRBJ1-5; no firm D call. The observed sequence ends 3 residues before the CDR3 terminus, with the missing tail filled in from the germline J gene. Germline loops: CDR1 SGHTA, CDR2 FQGNSA. This CDR3 contains 14 residues. V dropped 2 bases and J dropped 9 bases, with 14 bases sitting between them.

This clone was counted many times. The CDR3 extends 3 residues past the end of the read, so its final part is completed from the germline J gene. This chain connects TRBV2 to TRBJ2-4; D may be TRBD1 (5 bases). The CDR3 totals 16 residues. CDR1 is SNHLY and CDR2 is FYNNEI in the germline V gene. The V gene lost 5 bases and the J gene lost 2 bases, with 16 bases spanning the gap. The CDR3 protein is CASSTPQGQSKNIQYF. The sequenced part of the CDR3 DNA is TGTGCCAGCAGTACCCCGCAGGGTCAATCCAAAAACATT.

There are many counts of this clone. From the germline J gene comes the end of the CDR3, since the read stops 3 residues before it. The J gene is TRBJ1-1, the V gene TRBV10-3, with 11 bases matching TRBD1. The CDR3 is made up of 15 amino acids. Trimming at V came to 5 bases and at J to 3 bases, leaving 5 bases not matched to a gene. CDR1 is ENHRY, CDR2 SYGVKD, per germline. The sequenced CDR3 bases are TGTGCCATCAGTACGGGACAGGGGGGGGACACTGAA. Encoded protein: CAISTGQGGDTE. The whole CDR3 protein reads CAISTGQGGDTEAFF.

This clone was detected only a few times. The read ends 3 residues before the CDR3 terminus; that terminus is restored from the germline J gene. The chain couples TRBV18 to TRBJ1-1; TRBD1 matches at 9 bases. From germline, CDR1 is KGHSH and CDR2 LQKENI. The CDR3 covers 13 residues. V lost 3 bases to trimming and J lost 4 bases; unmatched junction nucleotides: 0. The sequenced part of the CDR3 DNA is TGTGCCAGCTCACCGGGACAGGGCACTGAA. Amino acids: CASSPGQGTE. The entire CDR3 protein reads CASSPGQGTEAFF.

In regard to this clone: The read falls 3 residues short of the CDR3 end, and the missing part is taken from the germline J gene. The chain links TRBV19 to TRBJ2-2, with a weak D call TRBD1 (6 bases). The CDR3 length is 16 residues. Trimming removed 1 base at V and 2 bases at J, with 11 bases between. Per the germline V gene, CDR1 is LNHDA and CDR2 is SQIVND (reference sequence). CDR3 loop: CASSIAGTINTGELFF. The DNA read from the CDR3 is TGTGCCAGTAGTATAGCCGGGACAATTAACACCGGGGAG.

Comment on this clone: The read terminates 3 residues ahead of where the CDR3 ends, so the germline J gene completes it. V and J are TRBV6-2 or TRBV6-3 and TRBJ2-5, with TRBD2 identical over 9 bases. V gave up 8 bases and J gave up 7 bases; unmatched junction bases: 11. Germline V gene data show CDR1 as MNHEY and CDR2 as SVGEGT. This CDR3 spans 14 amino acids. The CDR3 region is CASRGGGARGTQYF. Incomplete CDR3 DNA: TGTGCCAGCCGGGGCGGGGGGGCCCGGGGGACC.

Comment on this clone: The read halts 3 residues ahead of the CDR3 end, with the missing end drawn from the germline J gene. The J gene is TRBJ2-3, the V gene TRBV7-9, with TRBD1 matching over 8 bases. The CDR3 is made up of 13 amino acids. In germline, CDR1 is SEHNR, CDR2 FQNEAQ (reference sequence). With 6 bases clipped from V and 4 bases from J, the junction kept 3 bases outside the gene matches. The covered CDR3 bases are TGTGCCAGCAGTCCCAGGGGGCCAGATACG. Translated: CASSPRGPDT. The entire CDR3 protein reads CASSPRGPDTQYF.

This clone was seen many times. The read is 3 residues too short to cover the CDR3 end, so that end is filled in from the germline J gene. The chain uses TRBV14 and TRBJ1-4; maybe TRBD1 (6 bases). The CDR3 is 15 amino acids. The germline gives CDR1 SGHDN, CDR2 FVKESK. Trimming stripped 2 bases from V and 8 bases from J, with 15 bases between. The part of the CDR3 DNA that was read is TGTGCCAGCAGCCAACTGGCACAGAGGGGGGAAAAA. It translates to CASSQLAQRGEK. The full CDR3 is CASSQLAQRGEKLFF.

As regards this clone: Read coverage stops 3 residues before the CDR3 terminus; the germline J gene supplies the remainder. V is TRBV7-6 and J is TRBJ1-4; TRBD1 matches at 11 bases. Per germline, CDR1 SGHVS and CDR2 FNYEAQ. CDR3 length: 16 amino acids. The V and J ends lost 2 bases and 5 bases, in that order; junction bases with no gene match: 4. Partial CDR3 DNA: TGTGCCAGCAGCTTATCGGGACAGGGGGTCAATGAAAAA. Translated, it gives CASSLSGQGVNEK. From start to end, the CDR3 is CASSLSGQGVNEKLFF.

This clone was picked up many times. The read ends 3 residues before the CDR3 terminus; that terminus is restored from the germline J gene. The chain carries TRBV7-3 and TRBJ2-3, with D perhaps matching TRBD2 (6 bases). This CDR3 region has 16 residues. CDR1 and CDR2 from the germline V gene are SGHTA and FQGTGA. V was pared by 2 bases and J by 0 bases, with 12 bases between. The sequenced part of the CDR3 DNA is TGTGCCAGCAGCTTAGGCGGGGTACTAAGCACAGATACG. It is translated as CASSLGGVLSTDT. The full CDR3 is CASSLGGVLSTDTQYF. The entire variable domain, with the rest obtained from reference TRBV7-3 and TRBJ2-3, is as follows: GAGVSQTPSNKVTEKGKYVELRCDPISGHTALYWYRQSLGQGPEFLIYFQGTGAADDSGLPNDRFFAVRPEGSVSTLKIQRTERGDSAVYLCASSLGGVLSTDTQYFGPGTRLTVL.

CDR3 DNA, as far as it was read: TGTGCCAGCAGCTTAGAGCAGGGAACTCGCGGC. Translating gives CASSLEQGTRG. The whole CDR3 region reads CASSLEQGTRGYTF. The genes are TRBV7-2 and TRBJ1-2; the D gene is possibly TRBD1 (5 bases). The read comes to an end 3 residues before the CDR3 does, leaving the germline J gene to fill in the end. The CDR3 extends over 14 amino acids. Germline V gives CDR1 SGHTA, CDR2 FQGNSA.

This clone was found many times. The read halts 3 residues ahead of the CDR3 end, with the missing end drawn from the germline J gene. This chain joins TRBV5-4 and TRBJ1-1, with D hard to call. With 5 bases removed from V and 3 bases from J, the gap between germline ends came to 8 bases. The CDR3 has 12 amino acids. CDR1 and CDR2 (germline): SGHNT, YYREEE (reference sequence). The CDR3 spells CASSLPDTEAFF. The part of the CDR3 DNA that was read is TGTGCCAGCAGTCTTCCGGACACTGAA.

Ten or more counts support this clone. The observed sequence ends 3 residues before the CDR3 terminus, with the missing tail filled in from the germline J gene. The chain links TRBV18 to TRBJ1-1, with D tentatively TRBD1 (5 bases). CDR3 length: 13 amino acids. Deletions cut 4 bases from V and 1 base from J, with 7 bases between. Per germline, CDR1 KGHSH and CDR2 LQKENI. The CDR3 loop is CASSLGQNTEAFF. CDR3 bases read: TGTGCCAGCTCACTCGGACAGAACACTGAA.